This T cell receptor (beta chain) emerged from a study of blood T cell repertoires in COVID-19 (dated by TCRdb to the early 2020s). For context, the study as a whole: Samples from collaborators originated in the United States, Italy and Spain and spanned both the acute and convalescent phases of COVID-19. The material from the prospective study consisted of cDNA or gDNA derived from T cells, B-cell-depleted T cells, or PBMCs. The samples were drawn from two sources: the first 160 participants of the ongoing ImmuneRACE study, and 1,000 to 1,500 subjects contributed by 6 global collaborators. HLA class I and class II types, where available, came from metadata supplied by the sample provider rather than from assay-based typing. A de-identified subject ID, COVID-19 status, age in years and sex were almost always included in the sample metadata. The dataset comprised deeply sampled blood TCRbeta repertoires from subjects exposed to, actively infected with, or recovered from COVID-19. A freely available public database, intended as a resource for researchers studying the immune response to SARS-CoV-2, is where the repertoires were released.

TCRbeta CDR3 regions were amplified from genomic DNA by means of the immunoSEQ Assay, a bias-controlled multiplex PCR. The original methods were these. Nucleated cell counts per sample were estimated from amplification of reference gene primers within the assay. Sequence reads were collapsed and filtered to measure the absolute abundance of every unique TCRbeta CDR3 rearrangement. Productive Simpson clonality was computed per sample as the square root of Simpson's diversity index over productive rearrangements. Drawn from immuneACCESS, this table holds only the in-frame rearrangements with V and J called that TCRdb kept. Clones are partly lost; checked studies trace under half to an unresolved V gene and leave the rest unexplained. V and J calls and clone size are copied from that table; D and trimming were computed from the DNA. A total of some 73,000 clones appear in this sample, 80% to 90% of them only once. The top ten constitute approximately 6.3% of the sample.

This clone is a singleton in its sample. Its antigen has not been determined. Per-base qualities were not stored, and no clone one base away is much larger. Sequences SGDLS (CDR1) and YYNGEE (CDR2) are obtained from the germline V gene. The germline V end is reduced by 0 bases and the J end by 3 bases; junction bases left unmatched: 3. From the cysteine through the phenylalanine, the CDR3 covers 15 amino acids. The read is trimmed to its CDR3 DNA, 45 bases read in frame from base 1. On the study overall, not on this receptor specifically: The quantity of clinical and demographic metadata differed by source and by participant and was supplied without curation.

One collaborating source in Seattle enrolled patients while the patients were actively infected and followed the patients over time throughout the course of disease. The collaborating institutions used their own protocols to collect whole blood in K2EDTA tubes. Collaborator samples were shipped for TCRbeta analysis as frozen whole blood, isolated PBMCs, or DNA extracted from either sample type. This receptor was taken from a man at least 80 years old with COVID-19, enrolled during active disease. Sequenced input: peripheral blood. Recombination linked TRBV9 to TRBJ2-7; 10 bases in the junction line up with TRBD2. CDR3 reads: CASSVAPSGGYEQYF. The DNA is TGTGCCAGCAGCGTAGCTCCTAGCGGGGGCTACGAGCAGTACTTC.